This TCR beta chain was recovered during a study of T cell clonality in common variable immunodeficiency. This clone was recorded a few times. Its antigen is undetermined. Read coverage stops 3 residues before the CDR3 terminus; the germline J gene supplies the remainder. Each donor provided roughly 4.5 to 8.5 ml of heparinized whole blood. Sequencing used immunoSEQ multiplex PCR; TCRdb keeps in-frame clones, though not all of them. Reported are tens of thousands of clones, none seen only once; the ten largest carry around 4%. The study's findings and limits: CVID subjects showed higher TCRbeta clonality than healthy controls.

Per the germline V gene, CDR1 is SNHLY and CDR2 is FYNNEI. The CDR3 has 16 residues. This receptor was obtained from a person between 18 and 70 years old in good health. The chain has TRBV2 and TRBJ2-3, with TRBD2 identical over 13 bases. Input material: peripheral blood mononuclear cells. The sequenced CDR3 bases are TGTGCCAGCAGTACTAGCGGGGGGGGGCTGGGAAAGACG. It is translated as CASSTSGGGLGKT. From start to end, the CDR3 is CASSTSGGGLGKTQYF.